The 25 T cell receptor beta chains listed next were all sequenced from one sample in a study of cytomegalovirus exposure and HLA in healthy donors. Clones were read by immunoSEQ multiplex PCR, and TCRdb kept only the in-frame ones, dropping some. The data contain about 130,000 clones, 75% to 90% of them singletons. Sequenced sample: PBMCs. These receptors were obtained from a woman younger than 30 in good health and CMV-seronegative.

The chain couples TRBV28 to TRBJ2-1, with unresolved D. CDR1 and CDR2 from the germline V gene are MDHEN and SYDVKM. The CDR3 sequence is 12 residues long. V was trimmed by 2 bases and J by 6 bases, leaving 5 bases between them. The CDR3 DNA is TGTGCCAGCAGTTTAAGACTCAATGAGCAGTTCTTC. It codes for CASSLRLNEQFF.

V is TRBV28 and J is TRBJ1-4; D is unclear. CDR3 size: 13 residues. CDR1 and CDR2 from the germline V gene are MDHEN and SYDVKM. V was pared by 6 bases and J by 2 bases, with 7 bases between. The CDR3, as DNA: TGTGCCAGCAGATCGAGCACTAATGAAAAACTGTTTTTT. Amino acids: CASRSSTNEKLFF.

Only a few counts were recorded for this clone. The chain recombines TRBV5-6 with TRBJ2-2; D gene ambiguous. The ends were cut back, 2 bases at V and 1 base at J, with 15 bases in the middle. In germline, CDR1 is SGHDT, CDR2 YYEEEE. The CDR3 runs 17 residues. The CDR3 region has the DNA TGTGCCAGCAGCTTATCGCAGGCCCGCCTGAACACCGGGGAGCTGTTTTTT. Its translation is CASSLSQARLNTGELFF.

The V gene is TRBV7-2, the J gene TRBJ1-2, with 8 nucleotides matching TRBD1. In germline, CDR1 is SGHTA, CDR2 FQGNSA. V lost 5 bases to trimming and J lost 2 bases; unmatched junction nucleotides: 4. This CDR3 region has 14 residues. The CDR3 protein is CASSPWTGNYGYTF. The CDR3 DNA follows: TGTGCCAGCAGCCCTTGGACAGGGAACTATGGCTACACCTTC.

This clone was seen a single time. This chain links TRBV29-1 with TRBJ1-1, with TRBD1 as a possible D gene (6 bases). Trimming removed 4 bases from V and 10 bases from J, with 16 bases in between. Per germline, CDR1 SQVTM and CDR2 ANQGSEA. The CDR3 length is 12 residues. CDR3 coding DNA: TGCAGCGTTGGACAGGACGGGAGGACAGCTTTCTTT. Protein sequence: CSVGQDGRTAFF.

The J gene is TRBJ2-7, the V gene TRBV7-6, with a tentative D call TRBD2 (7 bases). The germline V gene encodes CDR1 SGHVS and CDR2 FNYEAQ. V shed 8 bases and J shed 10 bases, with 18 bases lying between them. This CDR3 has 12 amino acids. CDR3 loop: CASSGVPGGQYF. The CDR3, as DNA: TGTGCCAGCTCGGGGGTCCCGGGGGGCCAGTACTTC.

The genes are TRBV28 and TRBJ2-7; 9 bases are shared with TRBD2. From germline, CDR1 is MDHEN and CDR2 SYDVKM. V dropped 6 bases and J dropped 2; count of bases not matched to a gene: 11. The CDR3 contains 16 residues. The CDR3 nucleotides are TGTGCCAGCAGCTTACTTGGGACTAGCCCTCCCTACGAGCAGTACTTC. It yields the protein CASSLLGTSPPYEQYF.

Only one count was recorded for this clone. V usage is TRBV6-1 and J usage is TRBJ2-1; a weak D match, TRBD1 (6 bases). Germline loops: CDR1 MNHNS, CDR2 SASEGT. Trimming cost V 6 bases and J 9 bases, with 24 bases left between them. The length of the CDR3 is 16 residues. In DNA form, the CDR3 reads TGTGCCAGCAGCGAAAGACCAGGGGACGGGGCAAGTGAGCAGTTCTTC. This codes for CASSERPGDGASEQFF.

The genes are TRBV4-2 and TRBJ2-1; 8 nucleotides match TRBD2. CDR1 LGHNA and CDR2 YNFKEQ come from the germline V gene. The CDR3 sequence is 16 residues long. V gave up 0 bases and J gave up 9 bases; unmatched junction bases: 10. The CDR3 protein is CASSQDVSGMSGEQFF. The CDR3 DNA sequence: TGTGCCAGCAGCCAAGACGTTAGCGGGATGTCGGGTGAGCAGTTCTTC.

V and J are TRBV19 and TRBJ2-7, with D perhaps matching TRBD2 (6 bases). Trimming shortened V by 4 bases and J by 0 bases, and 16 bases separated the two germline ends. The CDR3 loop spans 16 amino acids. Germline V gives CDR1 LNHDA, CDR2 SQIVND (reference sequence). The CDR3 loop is CASSKSSGDGSYEQYF. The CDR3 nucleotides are TGTGCCAGTAGTAAGTCGTCGGGAGACGGCTCCTACGAGCAGTACTTC.

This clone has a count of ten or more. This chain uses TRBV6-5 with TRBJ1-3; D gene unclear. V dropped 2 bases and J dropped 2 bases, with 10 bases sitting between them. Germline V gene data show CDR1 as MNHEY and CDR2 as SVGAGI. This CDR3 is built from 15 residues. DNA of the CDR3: TGTGCCAGCAGTTACGGCAGATTCCCTGGAAACACCATATATTTT. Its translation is CASSYGRFPGNTIYF.

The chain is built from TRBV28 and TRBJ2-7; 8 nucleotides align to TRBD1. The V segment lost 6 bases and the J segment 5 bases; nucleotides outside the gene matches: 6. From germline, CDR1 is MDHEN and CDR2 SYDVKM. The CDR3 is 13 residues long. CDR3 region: CASRQDRVHEQYF. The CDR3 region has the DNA TGTGCCAGCAGGCAGGACAGGGTCCACGAGCAGTACTTC.

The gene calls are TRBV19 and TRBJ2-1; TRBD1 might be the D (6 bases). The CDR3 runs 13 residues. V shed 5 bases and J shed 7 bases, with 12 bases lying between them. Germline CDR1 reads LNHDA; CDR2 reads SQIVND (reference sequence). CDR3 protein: CASSANRVNEQFF. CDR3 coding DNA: TGTGCCAGTAGTGCGAACAGGGTAAATGAGCAGTTCTTC.

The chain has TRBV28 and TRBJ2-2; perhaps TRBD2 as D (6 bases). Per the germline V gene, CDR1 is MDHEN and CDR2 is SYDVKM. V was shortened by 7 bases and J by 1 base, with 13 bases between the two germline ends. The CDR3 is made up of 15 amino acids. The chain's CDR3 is CASTTPGGNTGELFF. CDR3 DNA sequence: TGTGCCAGCACCACCCCCGGGGGGAACACCGGGGAGCTGTTTTTT.

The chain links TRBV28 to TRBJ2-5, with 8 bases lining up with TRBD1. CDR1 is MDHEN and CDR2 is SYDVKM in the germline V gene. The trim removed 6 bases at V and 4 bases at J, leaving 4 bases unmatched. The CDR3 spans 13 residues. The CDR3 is CASRDREAETQYF. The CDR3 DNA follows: TGTGCCAGCAGGGACAGGGAAGCAGAGACCCAGTACTTC.

In DNA form, the CDR3 reads TGCGCCAGCAGCTGGGCAGGGTCCGAGCAGTACTTC. The encoded protein is CASSWAGSEQYF. The chain combines TRBV5-1 with TRBJ2-7; the D gene is possibly TRBD1 (5 bases). The CDR3 is 12 amino acids. V was cut by 3 bases and J by 6 bases, with 10 bases left in between. From germline, CDR1 is SGHRS and CDR2 YFSETQ.

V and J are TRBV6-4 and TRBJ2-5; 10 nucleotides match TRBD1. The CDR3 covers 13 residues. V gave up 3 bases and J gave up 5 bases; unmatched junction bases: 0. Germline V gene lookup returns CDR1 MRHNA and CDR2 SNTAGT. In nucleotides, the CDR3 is TGTGCCAGCAGTGAGGGACAGGGGGAGACCCAGTACTTC. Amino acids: CASSEGQGETQYF.

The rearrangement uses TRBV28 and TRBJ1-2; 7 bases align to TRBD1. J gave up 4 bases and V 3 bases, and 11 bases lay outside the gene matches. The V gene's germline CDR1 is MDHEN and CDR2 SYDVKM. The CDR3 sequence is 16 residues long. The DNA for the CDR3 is TGTGCCAGCAGTTTCTCCGGGACAGCCTGGTCCTATGGCTACACCTTC. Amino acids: CASSFSGTAWSYGYTF.

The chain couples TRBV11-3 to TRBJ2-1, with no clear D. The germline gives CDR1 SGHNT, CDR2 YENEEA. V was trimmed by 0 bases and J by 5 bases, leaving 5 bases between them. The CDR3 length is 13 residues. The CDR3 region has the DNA TGTGCCAGCAGCTTAGACCCGGACAATGAGCAGTTCTTC. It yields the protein CASSLDPDNEQFF.

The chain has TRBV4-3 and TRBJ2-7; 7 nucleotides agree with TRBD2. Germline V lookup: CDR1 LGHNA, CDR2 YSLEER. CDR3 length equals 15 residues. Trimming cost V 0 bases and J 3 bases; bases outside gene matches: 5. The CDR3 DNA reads TGCGCCAGCAGCCAAGACCCTAGCGGACTCTACGAGCAGTACTTC. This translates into CASSQDPSGLYEQYF.

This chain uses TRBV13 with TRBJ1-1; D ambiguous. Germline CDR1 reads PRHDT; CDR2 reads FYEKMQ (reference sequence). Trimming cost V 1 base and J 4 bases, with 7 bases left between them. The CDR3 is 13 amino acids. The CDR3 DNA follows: TGTGCCAGCAGCTTAGTTGGGCGCACTGAAGCTTTCTTT. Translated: CASSLVGRTEAFF.

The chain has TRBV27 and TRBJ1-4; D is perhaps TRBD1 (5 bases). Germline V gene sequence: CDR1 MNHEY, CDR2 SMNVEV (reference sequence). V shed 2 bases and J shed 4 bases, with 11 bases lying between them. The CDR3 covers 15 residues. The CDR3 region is CASSLIRGYNEKLFF. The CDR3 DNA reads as TGTGCCAGCAGTTTAATAAGGGGATATAATGAAAAACTGTTTTTT.

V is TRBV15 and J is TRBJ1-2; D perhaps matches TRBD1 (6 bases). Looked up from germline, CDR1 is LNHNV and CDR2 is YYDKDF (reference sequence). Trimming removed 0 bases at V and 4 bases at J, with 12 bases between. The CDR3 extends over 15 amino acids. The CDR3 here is CATSRDFGQLYGYTF. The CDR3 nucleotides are TGTGCCACCAGCAGAGATTTCGGACAGCTCTATGGCTACACCTTC. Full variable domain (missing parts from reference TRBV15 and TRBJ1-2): DAMVIQNPRYQVTQFGKPVTLSCSQTLNHNVMYWYQQKSSQAPKLLFHYYDKDFNNEADTPDNFQSRRPNTSFCFLDIRSPGLGDTAMYLCATSRDFGQLYGYTFGSGTRLTVV.

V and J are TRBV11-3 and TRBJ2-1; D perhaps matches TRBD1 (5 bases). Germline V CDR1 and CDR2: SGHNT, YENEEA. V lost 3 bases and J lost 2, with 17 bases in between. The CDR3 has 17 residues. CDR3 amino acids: CASSLDGQTWPYNEQFF. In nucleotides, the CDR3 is TGTGCCAGCAGCTTGGATGGACAAACTTGGCCCTACAATGAGCAGTTCTTC.

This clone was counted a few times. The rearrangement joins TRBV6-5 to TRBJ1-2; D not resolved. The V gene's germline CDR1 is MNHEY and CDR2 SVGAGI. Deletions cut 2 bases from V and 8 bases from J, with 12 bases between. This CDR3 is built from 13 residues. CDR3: CASSYDRVEGYTF. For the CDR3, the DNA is TGTGCCAGCAGTTACGATCGGGTGGAGGGCTACACCTTC.